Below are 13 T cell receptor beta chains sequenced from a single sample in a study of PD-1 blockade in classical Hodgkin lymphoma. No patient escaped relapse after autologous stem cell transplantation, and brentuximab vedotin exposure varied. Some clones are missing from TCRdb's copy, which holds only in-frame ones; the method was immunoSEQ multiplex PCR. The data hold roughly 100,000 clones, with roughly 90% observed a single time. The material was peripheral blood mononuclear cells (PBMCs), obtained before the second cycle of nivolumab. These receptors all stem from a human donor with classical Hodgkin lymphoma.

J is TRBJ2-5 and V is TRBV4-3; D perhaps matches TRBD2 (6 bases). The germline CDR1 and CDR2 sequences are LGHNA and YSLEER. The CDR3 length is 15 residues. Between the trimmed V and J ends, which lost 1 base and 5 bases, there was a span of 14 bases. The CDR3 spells CASSQGYTSSETQYF. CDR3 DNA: TGCGCCAGCAGCCAAGGATACACTAGCTCGGAGACCCAGTACTTC.

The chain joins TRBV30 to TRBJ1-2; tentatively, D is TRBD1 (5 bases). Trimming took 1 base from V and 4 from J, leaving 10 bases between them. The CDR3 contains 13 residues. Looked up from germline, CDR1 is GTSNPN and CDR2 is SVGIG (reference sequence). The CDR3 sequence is CAWSAGLGYGYTF. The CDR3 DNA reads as TGTGCCTGGAGTGCGGGGCTGGGCTATGGCTACACCTTC.

Here the CDR3 reads CASSYAGETEAFF. The CDR3 DNA follows: TGTGCCAGCAGTTATGCGGGGGAGACTGAAGCTTTCTTT. The chain links TRBV28 to TRBJ1-1, with D possibly TRBD1 on 5 matching bases. The CDR3 totals 13 residues. Trimming took 4 bases from V and 5 from J, leaving 11 bases between them. CDR1 MDHEN and CDR2 SYDVKM come from the germline V gene.

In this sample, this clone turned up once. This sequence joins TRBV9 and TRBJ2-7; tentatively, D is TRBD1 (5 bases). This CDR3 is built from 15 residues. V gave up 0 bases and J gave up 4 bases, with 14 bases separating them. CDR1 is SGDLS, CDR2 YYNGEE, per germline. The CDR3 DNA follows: TGTGCCAGCAGCGTAGAAGGGGTTGATATTTACGAGCAGTACTTC. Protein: CASSVEGVDIYEQYF.

The CDR3 bases are TGTGCCTGGAGCTCTTTAGGACTAGCGGCCGGAGATACGCAGTATTTT. It yields the protein CAWSSLGLAAGDTQYF. The chain carries TRBV30 and TRBJ2-3; 10 nucleotides match TRBD2. Germline CDR1 and CDR2: GTSNPN and SVGIG (reference sequence). J was trimmed by 5 bases and V by 3 bases; bases with no gene match: 11. The CDR3 has 16 amino acids.

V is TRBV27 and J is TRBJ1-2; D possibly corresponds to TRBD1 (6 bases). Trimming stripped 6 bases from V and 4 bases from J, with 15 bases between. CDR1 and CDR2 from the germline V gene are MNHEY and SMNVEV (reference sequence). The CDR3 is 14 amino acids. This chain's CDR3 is CASRGADRIYGYTF. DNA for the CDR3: TGTGCCAGCAGAGGTGCAGACAGGATCTATGGCTACACCTTC.

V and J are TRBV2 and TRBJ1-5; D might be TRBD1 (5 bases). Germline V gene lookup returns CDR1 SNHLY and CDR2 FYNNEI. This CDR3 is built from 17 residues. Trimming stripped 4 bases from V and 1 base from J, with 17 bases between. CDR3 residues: CASSVGGWGVSNQPQHF. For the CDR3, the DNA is TGTGCCAGCAGTGTGGGCGGTTGGGGGGTCAGCAATCAGCCCCAGCATTTT.

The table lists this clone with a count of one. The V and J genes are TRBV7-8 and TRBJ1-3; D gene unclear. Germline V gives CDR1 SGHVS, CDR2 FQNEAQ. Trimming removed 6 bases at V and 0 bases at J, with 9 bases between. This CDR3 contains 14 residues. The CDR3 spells CASRIRGSGNTIYF. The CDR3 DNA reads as TGTGCCAGCAGGATTCGGGGCTCTGGAAACACCATATATTTT.

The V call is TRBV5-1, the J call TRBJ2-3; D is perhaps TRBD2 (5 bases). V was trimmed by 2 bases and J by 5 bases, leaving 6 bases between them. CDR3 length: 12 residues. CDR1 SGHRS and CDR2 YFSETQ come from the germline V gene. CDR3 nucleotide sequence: TGCGCCAGCAGCTTCGGGGAAGATACGCAGTATTTT. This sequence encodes CASSFGEDTQYF.

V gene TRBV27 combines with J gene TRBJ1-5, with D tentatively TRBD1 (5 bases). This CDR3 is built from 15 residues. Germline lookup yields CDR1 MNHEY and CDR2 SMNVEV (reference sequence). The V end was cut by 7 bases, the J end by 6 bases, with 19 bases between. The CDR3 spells CASTPFGTGSQPQHF. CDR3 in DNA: TGTGCCAGCACCCCCTTTGGGACGGGGAGTCAGCCCCAGCATTTT.

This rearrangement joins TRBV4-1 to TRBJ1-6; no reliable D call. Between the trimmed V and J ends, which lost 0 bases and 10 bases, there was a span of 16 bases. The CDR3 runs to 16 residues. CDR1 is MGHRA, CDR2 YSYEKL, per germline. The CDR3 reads CASSQDAAQERSPLHF. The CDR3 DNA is TGCGCCAGCAGCCAAGATGCAGCCCAAGAGAGATCACCCCTCCACTTT.

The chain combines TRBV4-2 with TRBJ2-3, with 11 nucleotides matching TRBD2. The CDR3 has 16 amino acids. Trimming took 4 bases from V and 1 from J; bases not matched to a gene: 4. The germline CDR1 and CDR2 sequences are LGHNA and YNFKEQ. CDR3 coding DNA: TGTGCCAGCAGCCTTAGCGGGGGGGCCGGCACAGATACGCAGTATTTT. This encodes CASSLSGGAGTDTQYF.

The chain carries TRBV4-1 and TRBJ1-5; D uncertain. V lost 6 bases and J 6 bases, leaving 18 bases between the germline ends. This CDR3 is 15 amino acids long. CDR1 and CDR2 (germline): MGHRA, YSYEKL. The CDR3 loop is CASSQNIWSRQPQHF. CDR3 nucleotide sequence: TGCGCCAGCAGTCAAAACATCTGGTCCCGTCAGCCCCAGCATTTT.